This T cell receptor beta chain was recovered during a study of glioma-infiltrating T cells after dendritic cell vaccination. This CDR3 has 12 amino acids. V was pared by 6 bases and J by 7 bases, with 5 bases of the junction left unmatched. Germline CDR1 MNHNY, CDR2 SVGAGI (reference sequence). The primer mix had 60 V beta and 13 J beta primers. TCRdb's copy holds only in-frame clones and misses some; the assay was immunoSEQ multiplex PCR. Of roughly 85,000 clones in the sample, around 85% were seen once. Time point given: after dendritic cell vaccination, including at tumor progression/relapse. This receptor was taken from a human donor with glioblastoma. Here the sequenced sample was blood, taken after dendritic cell vaccination. The chain links TRBV6-6 to TRBJ1-1; TRBD1 aligns across 7 bases. CDR3 nucleotides: TGTGCCAGCAGCCGCGACAGGGTTGAAGCTTTCTTT. Its protein product is CASSRDRVEAFF.